This T cell receptor beta chain appears in the sequencing data of a study of neurological immune-mediated disorders. V lost 1 base and J 4 bases, leaving 5 bases between the germline ends. Germline lookup yields CDR1 SGHTA and CDR2 FQGNSA. The CDR3 is 14 amino acids. One entry per CDR3 protein, called by TCRdb with MiXCR from the 5' RACE reads. The repertoire holds about 49,000 distinct CDR3 sequences, with roughly 8.4% as singletons. This clonotype was observed at least ten times. Specified time point: longitudinal time-point 3. The chain uses TRBV7-2 and TRBJ2-6, with D hard to call. Sequencing input: PBMCs. The receptor comes from a middle-aged woman in good health. The CDR3 nucleotides read TGTGCCAGCAGCTTAGTTGCCGGGGCCAACGTCCTGACTTTC. Its protein product is CASSLVAGANVLTF.